This is a list of T cell receptor beta chains from one sample in a study of regulatory T cells in long-lasting Graves disease. In TCRdb, the multiplex PCR reads were re-called with MiXCR into one record per CDR3 protein. Of 300,000 to 400,000 distinct CDR3 sequences listed, 15% to 20% are singletons. Material: peripheral blood mononuclear cells (PBMCs), obtained at new diagnosis, from a patient treated with antithyroid drugs. These receptors were collected from a female donor with Graves disease. The CDR3 runs from the conserved cysteine through the conserved F or W. The order of the fields is D gene, clone size, J gene, V gene, CDR3 DNA, CDR3 protein. The D gene is left open where the match is weak. Size values are once, few and many counts, or a class for expanded clones, and some rows have none.

>-|-|TRBJ2-2|TRBV27
TGTGCCAGCAGTTTCGGGTGGGGGCAGGTCACCGGGGAGCTGTTTTTT
CASSFGWGQVTGELFF
>-|few|TRBJ2-6|TRBV6-1
TGTGCCAGCAGTAGCCGACAGGTTCTCTCTGGGGCCAACGTCCTGACTTTC
CASSSRQVLSGANVLTF
>-|-|TRBJ2-3|TRBV7-9
TGTGCCAGCAGCCTAGGGGTAGCGCACACAGATACGCAGTATTTT
CASSLGVAHTDTQYF
>-|many|TRBJ2-3|TRBV20-1
TGCAGTGCGCTGGAGAACCGGGGTGGGTTGGATACGCAGTATTTT
CSALENRGGLDTQYF
>TRBD1|few|TRBJ1-1|TRBV4-1
TGCGCCAGCAGCCAAGGGACAGGAGCTTTCTTT
CASSQGTGAFF
>-|many|TRBJ2-3|TRBV27
TGTGCCAGCAGTTCGTCACTAGGAGATACGCAGTATTTT
CASSSSLGDTQYF
>-|-|TRBJ1-4|TRBV11-2
TGTGCCAGCAGCTTAATGGAGGATGTAAGCGAAAAACTGTTTTTT
CASSLMEDVSEKLFF
>-|-|TRBJ1-3|TRBV29-1
TGCAGCGCCCTCGAACAGGCTAGAAACACCATATATTTT
CSALEQARNTIYF
>TRBD2|-|TRBJ2-5|TRBV6-1
TGTGCCAGCAGACGTAGCGGGGGGATCGGGGAGACCCAGTACTTC
CASRRSGGIGETQYF
>-|many|TRBJ2-1|TRBV6-1
TGTGCCAGCAGTCCCCGGGAGACGCGCGATGAGCAGTTCTTC
CASSPRETRDEQFF
>TRBD1|-|TRBJ2-4|TRBV25-1
TGTGCCAGCAGTGATGAAGAAAAGGCAGGGGGCATTCAGTACTTC
CASSDEEKAGGIQYF
>-|many|TRBJ2-7|TRBV7-2
TGTGCCAGCAGCCAAATCGCCCGGGACCCTGCCTACGAGCAGTACTTC
CASSQIARDPAYEQYF
>-|-|TRBJ2-7|TRBV5-1
TGCGCCAGCAGGGGTGGCTTCTACGAGCAGTACTTC
CASRGGFYEQYF
>TRBD2|-|TRBJ2-2|TRBV9
TGTGCCAGCAGCGTTGGGACTAGCGGGGCGAACACCGGGGAGCTGTTTTTT
CASSVGTSGANTGELFF
>-|many|TRBJ1-1|TRBV30
TGTGCCTGGAGGAAAGACAGGTGGAACACTGAAGCTTTCTTT
CAWRKDRWNTEAFF